Listed here is a single T cell receptor beta chain. What it binds is not known. Germline CDR1 and CDR2: SNHLY and FYNNEI. The V and J ends lost 4 bases and 11 bases respectively, with 15 bases between them. The CDR3 covers 13 residues. The ViraFEST assay expanded antigen-specific CD4+ T cells with viral peptide pools before sequencing. CD4+ T cell isolation took place after more than eight days of culture. Infection dated between March and December 2020, before the Alpha, Beta and Delta variants reached the United States. The vaccine given was either BNT162b2 or mRNA-1273, in two doses. A few million PBMC per well were cultured with roughly 9 IU/ml IL-2 and roughly 11 ug/ml peptides. It was on days 3 and 7 that half the medium was replaced with IL-2 medium. Sequenced by immunoSEQ multiplex PCR; TCRdb stores in-frame clones only, minus some. The profile shows approximately 15,000 clones, about 76% of them singletons.

The data are from a study of vaccination effects on CD4 cells after COVID-19. Whole-study context: Post-vaccine sample collection fell at a median of 72 days after the second dose.

The input for sequencing was CD4+ T cells from PBMCs cultured with SARS-CoV-2 spike peptides, taken after COVID-19 vaccination. This receptor was obtained from a human donor who had a prior SARS-CoV-2 infection. The chain couples TRBV2 to TRBJ2-1, with a tentative D call TRBD2 (5 bases). The CDR3 spells CASSGRPALKQFF. The CDR3 DNA reads TGTGCCAGCAGTGGGAGGCCAGCATTGAAGCAGTTCTTC.